Detailed here is one T cell receptor (beta chain). The antigen it recognizes is unknown. Within one base of it there is no much larger clone, and no base qualities were kept. TCRbeta CDR3 regions were amplified from genomic DNA using the immunoSEQ Assay, a bias-controlled multiplex PCR. The authors' analysis ran thus. The number of nucleated cells in each sample was estimated by amplification of reference gene primers within the assay. To quantify the absolute abundance of each unique TCRbeta CDR3 rearrangement, sequence reads were collapsed and filtered. For each sample, productive Simpson clonality was calculated by taking the square root of Simpson's diversity index across productive rearrangements. Entries here come from immuneACCESS through TCRdb and include only in-frame sequences with V and J called. Some clones fail to appear in such tables; in the studies checked, an unresolved V gene covers under half of the shortfall, and the cause of the remainder is unknown. That table is the source of V, J and clone size, and D and trimming were worked out from the DNA. The sample includes some 250,000 clones, with approximately 86% observed a single time. In total, the top ten clones hold just over 3% of the sample.

The entry originates in a study of blood T cell repertoires in COVID-19 (dated by TCRdb to between 2020 and 2021). Concerning the study at large: Collaborator samples came from the United States, Italy and Spain and covered acute and convalescent phases of COVID-19. The repertoires were made available in a free public database intended to serve as a resource for research on the immune response to SARS-CoV-2. The material from the prospective study consisted of cDNA or gDNA derived from T cells, B-cell-depleted T cells, or PBMCs. Nearly every sample came with metadata listing a de-identified subject ID, COVID-19 status, age in years and sex. The samples were drawn from the first 160 participants of the ongoing ImmuneRACE study and from about 1,200 subjects provided by 6 global collaborators. Subjects who had been exposed to COVID-19, were actively infected with it, or had recovered from it provided the deeply sampled blood TCRbeta repertoires that made up the dataset. HLA class I and class II types, where available, came from metadata supplied by the sample provider rather than from assay-based typing. Study-wide conclusions, independent of this receptor: Clinical and demographic metadata were provided uncurated, with the amount varying by source and participant.

The CDR3 numbers 16 residues from cysteine through phenylalanine. The read is trimmed to its CDR3 DNA, 48 bases read in frame from base 1. The germline V gene specifies LGHNA as CDR1 and YSLEER as CDR2. After removal of 4 bases from V and 4 bases from J, the junction retains 12 bases not matched to a gene. Another Seattle source contributed samples from volunteer blood donors who had recovered from COVID-19. Collaborating institutions collected whole blood in K2EDTA tubes following their own protocols. For TCRbeta analysis, collaborators shipped samples in one of three forms: frozen whole blood, isolated PBMCs, or DNA extracted from either of those sample types.

The chain employs TRBV4-3 and TRBJ2-7; the central 8 bases match TRBD2. The receptor's source is a woman aged 25 to 45 who had recovered from COVID-19. The sample comprised peripheral blood. The DNA sequence reads TGCGCCAGCAGCCTCTCTCTCGGCGGGGGGACGTACGAGCAGTACTTC. The resulting protein is CASSLSLGGGTYEQYF.